The 10 T cell receptor beta chains below come from one sample, sequenced in a study of T-cell reconstitution after alpha-beta-depleted transplantation in children. TCRbeta library construction was performed incorporating unique molecular identifiers. TCRdb independently ran MiXCR on the PCR reads; one entry per CDR3 protein. The sample lists some 29,000 distinct CDR3 sequences, roughly 6% occurring once. Sequenced material: PBMCs, mostly from graft donor cells, taken 180 days after TCRalphabeta/CD19-depleted stem cell transplant. The receptors derive from a male patient aged 5 to 17 who had a stem cell transplant for acute myeloid leukemia, so the T cells may come from the graft donor.

At least ten counts were recorded for this clonotype. The J gene is TRBJ2-1, the V gene TRBV20-1; 12 nucleotides line up with TRBD2. CDR1 and CDR2 (germline): DFQATT, SNEGSKA (reference sequence). V shed 0 bases, J shed 3 bases, and the junction held 6 bases outside the gene matches. The length of the CDR3 is 17 residues. The CDR3 region has the DNA TGCAGTGCTAGAGATGCGGGGGGACTAGCGGGCTACAATGAGCAGTTCTTC. This sequence encodes CSARDAGGLAGYNEQFF.

This clonotype was found many times. DNA for the CDR3: TGTGCCAGCAGCTTAGAGTGGAGGGTCACTGAAGCTTTCTTT. This codes for CASSLEWRVTEAFF. The chain uses TRBV7-2 and TRBJ1-1, with D hard to call. Trimming took 1 base from V and 4 from J, leaving 10 bases between them. The CDR3 is made up of 14 amino acids. Germline V gives CDR1 SGHTA, CDR2 FQGNSA.

The gene calls are TRBV19 and TRBJ2-7; TRBD2 agrees at 13 bases. V lost 6 bases to trimming and J lost 1 base; unmatched junction nucleotides: 12. This CDR3 region has 18 residues. Per the germline V gene, CDR1 is LNHDA and CDR2 is SQIVND (reference sequence). CDR3 bases: TGTGCCAGTAGGCGGACTAGCGGGAGAGGAGGTCGATCCTACGAGCAGTACTTC. Encoded protein: CASRRTSGRGGRSYEQYF.

This clonotype was recorded at least ten times. The V gene is TRBV2, the J gene TRBJ2-1, with D unclear. Germline V gene data show CDR1 as SNHLY and CDR2 as FYNNEI. There are 13 residues in the CDR3. Trimming removed 6 bases from V and 4 bases from J, with 10 bases in between. The CDR3 loop reads CASRGDFYNEQFF. CDR3 nucleotide sequence: TGTGCCAGCAGAGGAGATTTTTACAATGAGCAGTTCTTC.

The chain is built from TRBV3-1 and TRBJ2-1; 10 bases map to TRBD2. The CDR3 has 17 residues. With V trimmed by 4 bases and J by 6 bases, 12 bases remained unmatched. Germline V gene sequence: CDR1 LGHDT, CDR2 YNNKEL (reference sequence). This CDR3 reads CASSRPTLSGRGNEQFF. The CDR3 DNA sequence: TGTGCCAGCAGCCGGCCAACGCTCAGCGGGAGGGGCAATGAGCAGTTCTTC.

This clonotype was seen many times. This chain joins TRBV7-8 and TRBJ1-1; D possibly corresponds to TRBD1 (5 bases). From germline, CDR1 is SGHVS and CDR2 FQNEAQ. Trimming left V 5 bases short and J 1 base short, with 14 bases between. The CDR3 is 15 amino acids. The CDR3 sequence: CASSRLGVWNTEAFF. Written as DNA, the CDR3 is TGTGCCAGCAGCCGTTTAGGGGTCTGGAACACTGAAGCTTTCTTT.

This clonotype was seen many times. The V call is TRBV5-1, the J call TRBJ1-5; weak D call: TRBD1 (6 bases). The CDR3 consists of 18 residues. Germline-derived CDR1 and CDR2 are SGHRS and YFSETQ. With 4 bases removed from V and 0 bases from J, the gap between germline ends came to 20 bases. The CDR3 here is CASSQGQNPLGSNQPQHF. The DNA for the CDR3 is TGCGCCAGCAGCCAAGGACAGAACCCGCTTGGTAGCAATCAGCCCCAGCATTTT. The full variable domain, rest sourced from reference TRBV5-1 and TRBJ1-5, is KAGVTQTPRYLIKTRGQQVTLSCSPISGHRSVSWYQQTPGQGLQFLFEYFSETQRNKGNFPGRFSGRQFSNSRSEMNVSTLELGDSALYLCASSQGQNPLGSNQPQHFGDGTRLSIL.

This clonotype was counted many times. J is TRBJ2-1 and V is TRBV7-9, with 11 bases identical to TRBD2. The germline CDR1 and CDR2 sequences are SEHNR and FQNEAQ (reference sequence). The length of the CDR3 is 15 residues. V was clipped by 4 bases and J by 8 bases; unmatched bases: 7. Here the CDR3 DNA reads TGTGCCAGCAGCTCCTTACTAGCGGGAGATGATGAGCAGTTCTTC. It specifies CASSSLLAGDDEQFF.

This clonotype appeared many times. CDR3 in amino acids: CSVPLAGGYEQYF. The CDR3 DNA reads as TGCAGCGTTCCACTAGCGGGAGGGTACGAGCAGTACTTC. The chain joins TRBV29-1 to TRBJ2-7; TRBD2 matches 13 bases. The CDR3 has 13 residues. The germline V gene encodes CDR1 SQVTM and CDR2 ANQGSEA. Trimming at V came to 5 bases and at J to 4 bases, leaving 2 bases not matched to a gene.

In this sample, this clonotype turned up many times. The genes are TRBV7-9 and TRBJ2-3; D unclear. The germline V gene has CDR1 SEHNR and CDR2 FQNEAQ (reference sequence). The V gene lost 3 bases and the J gene lost 3 bases, with 16 bases spanning the gap. The CDR3 covers 16 residues. Here the CDR3 reads CASSFSKVGITDTQYF. The CDR3 DNA reads as TGTGCCAGCAGCTTCTCCAAAGTAGGGATTACAGATACGCAGTATTTT.